This T cell receptor beta chain was sequenced for a study of T cells after yellow fever vaccination (dated by TCRdb to the late 2010s). With respect to the entire study: The SMART-Seq v4 Ultra Low Input RNA kit was used to prepare libraries from fractions with low cell numbers. To track T-cell clones before and after primary and booster YFV17D yellow fever vaccination, bulk TCR alpha and beta repertoires were sequenced longitudinally. Two healthy male donors, one aged 18 to 29 and one aged 30 to 39 years, were included in the cohort. Blood samples were taken at several timepoints before and after primary and secondary immunization, and bulk PBMC replicates and cell subsets were isolated. General study outcomes and caveats: Compared with the primary T-cell response, the secondary T-cell response was faster but weaker, reaching its peak on day 5 rather than on day 15. Computational filtering was needed because FACS-sorted repertoires could contain abundant contaminating clonotypes from the bulk population. Because only a couple of donors were included in the study, the extent to which the findings can be generalized is limited. Most clones expanded after primary vaccination were re-detected after the booster (just under 97% of CD4 and about 88% of CD8), suggesting broad memory maintenance. A small fraction of clonotypes showed up in both the CD4 and CD8 compartments, probably as a result of convergent recombination.

The treatment or condition label here, explained by the study, means: live attenuated yellow fever vaccine strain. At each blood-draw timepoint, two biological replicates of bulk PBMCs were obtained. A standard Ficoll-Paque protocol was used to isolate PBMCs from peripheral blood. TriZol was used to extract RNA from bulk PBMCs, CD4 and CD8 fractions, and dextramer-positive and dextramer-negative fractions. Note on this clonotype: Its antigen is not yet known. No clone much larger than this one lies a single base away; base qualities are absent.

Counted from cysteine to phenylalanine, this CDR3 has 18 amino acids. The CDR3 DNA has 54 bases and is translated from base 1. The CDR1 and CDR2 encoded by the germline V gene are SGHDT and YYEEEE. V loses 3 bases, J loses 0 bases, and the germline ends lie 20 bases apart. TCR cDNA was synthesized by 5'RACE template switching, which introduced a universal primer site and unique molecular identifiers. Priming for cDNA synthesis came from both the TCR alpha and TCR beta constant segments. Library amplification involved two PCR steps, and the second step added sample barcodes and sequencing adapters. Sequencing of the libraries was done on either Illumina HiSeq 2500 (2x100 bp) or NovaSeq (2x150 bp). On the study's bioinformatics: Reads were demultiplexed and collapsed into UMI consensus sequences with MIGEC, and V(D)J alignment was performed with MiXCR. Vaccine-responding clonotypes were defined with edgeR using replicate PBMC samples, requiring FDR below 0.01 and a log2 fold change above 5 up to day 15. CD4 or CD8 identity was assigned to each bulk clonotype according to whether the clonotype was present at higher abundance in the sequenced CD4 repertoire or the sequenced CD8 repertoire. TCRdb applied fastp at Q25 and MiXCR to the public reads, then kept only in-frame beta chains. Rows with one shared CDR3 protein collapse into an entry with the most common genes and DNA. These V and J calls rely on TCRdb rather than the paper's analysis. The sample table shows 400,000 or so distinct CDR3 sequences, and under 7.5% are seen once. Jointly, the top ten make up approximately 15% of the sample.

The sequence came from a man aged 25-45 years who received the YFV17D yellow fever vaccine. This specimen consisted of PBMCs, obtained 5 days after the yellow fever booster vaccination. The rearrangement combines TRBV5-6 with TRBJ2-3, with TRBD2 as a weak D call on 6 bases. In nucleotides, the sequence is TGTGCCAGCAGCTCGCAATTGTTTGGGAGGACTAGCACAGATACGCAGTATTTT. This codes for CASSSQLFGRTSTDTQYF.